Listed below are T cell receptor beta chains from one sample, sequenced in a study of cytomegalovirus exposure and HLA in healthy donors. Here immunoSEQ multiplex PCR was the method, and the copy in TCRdb shows in-frame clones only, minus some. The profile shows about 140,000 clones, about 91% of them singletons. Sequencing was done on a sample of PBMCs. Receptors originate from a woman under 30 in good health and CMV-seropositive. The CDR3 runs from the conserved cysteine through the conserved F or W. D genes are given only for firm matches. Only some rows state a clone size, as once, few, many or a class for expanded clones.

j_gene | d_gene | len | v_gene | abundance | CDR3nt | CDR3aa
TRBJ1-4 | TRBD1 | 16 | TRBV19 | NA | TGTGCCAGTAGCCCGCGACAGGGCGCTTATAATGAAAAACTGTTTTTT | CASSPRQGAYNEKLFF
TRBJ1-1 | TRBD1 | 16 | TRBV4-1 | NA | TGCGCCAGCAGCCAAGGAACAGGGGGAATGAGGTCTGAAGCTTTCTTT | CASSQGTGGMRSEAFF
TRBJ1-2 | TRBD1 | 15 | TRBV7-3 | once | TGTGCCAGCAGCCTAGGACAGGGTGGCGGCTATGGCTACACCTTC | CASSLGQGGGYGYTF
TRBJ1-5 | NA | 16 | TRBV28 | NA | TGTGCCAGCAGTTTAGGGGGCAAGAATAGCAATCAGCCCCAGCATTTT | CASSLGGKNSNQPQHF
TRBJ2-5 | NA | 16 | TRBV5-1 | NA | TGCGCCAGCGGAGCGAGTCCAGGGGAGAGTGCGGAGACCCAGTACTTC | CASGASPGESAETQYF
TRBJ2-2 | NA | 12 | TRBV30 | NA | TGTGCCTGGAGCCAGAACACCGGGGAGCTGTTTTTT | CAWSQNTGELFF
TRBJ2-1 | TRBD2 | 17 | TRBV25-1 | NA | TGTGCCAGCAGTCCCCGGACTAGCAGTAGCTCCTACAATGAGCAGTTCTTC | CASSPRTSSSSYNEQFF
TRBJ2-1 | TRBD1 | 15 | TRBV19 | once | TGTGCCAGTAGGCCCAGAACAGGGGGTAACAATGAGCAGTTCTTC | CASRPRTGGNNEQFF
TRBJ2-7 | TRBD1 | 16 | TRBV2 | NA | TGTGCCAACCACGACCCACAGGGGCGTACTTCCTACGAGCAGTACTTC | CANHDPQGRTSYEQYF
TRBJ2-7 | NA | 13 | TRBV6-5 | NA | TGTGCCAGCAGTTCAGGAGGCCGATACGAGCAGTACTTC | CASSSGGRYEQYF
TRBJ1-2 | NA | 15 | TRBV9 | NA | TGTGCCAGCAGCGTGGACGACAGAGAAACTTATGGCTACACCTTC | CASSVDDRETYGYTF
TRBJ1-1 | NA | 12 | TRBV28 | NA | TGTGCCAGCAGTCGCAGACTCACTGAAGCTTTCTTT | CASSRRLTEAFF
TRBJ1-6 | NA | 15 | TRBV4-3 | NA | TGCGCCAGCAGCCAAGAGGGGGGACCGAATTCACCCCTCCACTTT | CASSQEGGPNSPLHF
TRBJ1-5 | NA | 15 | TRBV7-9 | NA | TGTGCCAGCAGCTTATCTGCGGTTTGGAATCAGCCCCAGCATTTT | CASSLSAVWNQPQHF
TRBJ2-3 | TRBD1 | 15 | TRBV18 | NA | TGTGCCAGCTCATCGCCGGGACAGGGGACAGATACGCAGTATTTT | CASSSPGQGTDTQYF
TRBJ2-7 | TRBD2 | 15 | TRBV2 | few | TGTGCCAGCAGTGAGTTAGCGGGGGAATTCTACGAGCAGTACTTC | CASSELAGEFYEQYF
TRBJ2-7 | NA | 20 | TRBV28 | NA | TGTGCCAGCAGTTTCCAAATGTCGGTGTCTGACGGGGACTTCTCCTACGAGCAGTACTTC | CASSFQMSVSDGDFSYEQYF
TRBJ2-1 | NA | 15 | TRBV6-5 | once | TGTGCCAGCAGTTACTCTTACGGTTCCTACAATGAGCAGTTCTTC | CASSYSYGSYNEQFF
TRBJ2-7 | NA | 13 | TRBV29-1 | NA | TGCAGCGTTGAAGAGCAACAGAACTACGAGCAGTACTTC | CSVEEQQNYEQYF
TRBJ1-5 | NA | 15 | TRBV4-3 | NA | TGCGCCAGCAGCCAAGATCCGGCAGCTGCGGGACCCCAGCATTTT | CASSQDPAAAGPQHF
TRBJ1-1 | NA | 11 | TRBV6-1 | NA | TGTGCCAGCATGTTATACACTGAAGCTTTCTTT | CASMLYTEAFF